Listed below are T cell receptor beta chains from one sample, sequenced in a study of T-cell reconstitution after alpha-beta-depleted transplantation in children. TCRdb called the PCR reads again in MiXCR, with one record for every CDR3 protein. The table includes about 310,000 distinct CDR3 sequences, around 25% detected once. This specimen was PBMCs, mostly from graft donor cells, taken 180 days after TCRalphabeta/CD19-depleted stem cell transplant. These receptors originate from a male patient between 5 and 17 years old who had a stem cell transplant for acute lymphoblastic leukemia, so the T cells may come from the graft donor. The CDR3 runs from the conserved cysteine through the conserved F or W. D genes are given only for firm matches.

V gene	J gene	D gene	CDR3 protein
TRBV24-1	TRBJ2-1	.	CATSDGDNEQFF
TRBV5-1	TRBJ2-1	.	CASSTTGAYNEQFF
TRBV29-1	TRBJ1-6	.	CSVRDQYNSPLHF
TRBV7-9	TRBJ2-2	.	CASSPRDGRTGELFF
TRBV7-6	TRBJ2-7	.	CASSSEVYEQYF
TRBV20-1	TRBJ2-7	TRBD2	CSARGLDAYEQYF
TRBV5-6	TRBJ2-3	TRBD2	CASSWTGTSGQNTQYF
TRBV3-1	TRBJ1-1	.	CASSQGARDTEAFF
TRBV15	TRBJ2-7	.	CATSSLTGPYEQYF
TRBV5-1	TRBJ2-7	.	CASSPGAGADEQYF
TRBV11-1	TRBJ1-6	.	CASSLHPRNSPLHF
TRBV28	TRBJ2-3	.	CASSPLRVSDTQYF
TRBV21-1	TRBJ2-7	.	CASKGREEHSYEQYF
TRBV11-1	TRBJ2-7	TRBD2	CAGSLGLAGGPGKHSEQYF
TRBV20-1	TRBJ2-4	.	CSARQMVGKNIQYF
TRBV24-1	TRBJ1-4	.	CATSDPARGTTNEKLFF
TRBV5-1	TRBJ2-1	TRBD1	CASNPGTDNEQLF
TRBV27	TRBJ2-5	TRBD2	CASSPRGSSGETQYF
TRBV12-3/TRBV12-4	TRBJ1-1	.	CASSLMNEAFF
TRBV24-1	TRBJ2-1	.	CATSDSSYNEQFF
TRBV5-1	TRBJ2-1	TRBD2	CASSLQGLAGYNEQFF
TRBV7-9	TRBJ1-1	.	CASSLQGLNTEAFF
TRBV29-1	TRBJ2-7	.	CSVARGGSYYEQYF
TRBV3-1	TRBJ2-7	TRBD2	CASSQVKGLGRARYEQYF
TRBV10-3	TRBJ1-1	.	CAISLDRNTEAFF
TRBV12-3/TRBV12-4	TRBJ2-1	TRBD1	CASNLQGASYNEQFF
TRBV7-9	TRBJ2-1	.	CASSPPAGILNEQFF
TRBV24-1	TRBJ2-5	.	CATSDPGPEETQYF
TRBV7-3	TRBJ2-1	TRBD2	CASSFFVGGDYNEQFF
TRBV7-3	TRBJ2-1	TRBD2	CASSSTSGNNEQFF
TRBV15	TRBJ2-2	.	CATSLVRGTGELFF
TRBV4-1	TRBJ2-1	TRBD2	CASSRGLADYNEQFF
TRBV10-1	TRBJ2-7	TRBD2	CASSLSGRMNEQYF
TRBV5-1	TRBJ2-2	.	CASRDTLPNTGELFF
TRBV5-5	TRBJ1-5	TRBD1	CASSLGRDRGDQPQHF
TRBV29-1	TRBJ2-7	TRBD2	CSVEGTSGPGVYEQYF
TRBV24-1	TRBJ2-1	TRBD2	CATSGGTAGGYNEQFF
TRBV20-1	TRBJ2-5	.	CSAMRDLRQETQYF
TRBV6-1	TRBJ2-7	TRBD2	CASRPSGKRYEQYF
TRBV12-3/TRBV12-4	TRBJ2-7	TRBD2	CASSVHTSTSGRPSYEQYF
TRBV6-6	TRBJ1-2	.	CASSLSYYGYTF
TRBV27	TRBJ2-7	TRBD1	CASSAQTGPALEQYF
TRBV7-2	TRBJ2-3	.	CASSPRVRGDTQYF
TRBV27	TRBJ2-3	.	CASSLTGLAADTQYF